This T cell receptor beta chain emerged from a study of beta chain features in type 1 diabetes. Points from the study as a whole: Type 1 diabetes patients had moderately but significantly shorter TCRB CDR3s in all four CD4+ subsets. Fewer insertions but more deletions were seen at VDJ junctions in type 1 diabetes patients.

Isolated RNA was reverse transcribed in full, so expressed TCRB transcripts were sequenced. Here immunoSEQ multiplex PCR was the method, and the copy in TCRdb shows in-frame clones only, minus some. There are 250,000 to 350,000 clones in the sample; roughly an eighth occur only once, and approximately 0.015% lies in the top ten. Trimming cost V 0 bases and J 0 bases, with 6 bases left between them. Germline-derived CDR1 and CDR2 are SGHAT and FQDESV (reference sequence). CDR3 length: 15 amino acids. About this clone itself: The antigen remains undetermined.

This sequence originates from a man in his thirties or forties with type 1 diabetes. Source material: naive CD4+ T cells from blood. The J gene is TRBJ2-4, the V gene TRBV11-1; D perhaps matches TRBD1 (5 bases). The CDR3: CASSLAGVAKNIQYF. CDR3 DNA: TGTGCCAGCAGCTTAGCAGGGGTAGCCAAAAACATTCAGTACTTC.